Below, 3 T cell receptor beta chains from the same sample are listed, as sequenced in a study of Tregs in tolerant kidney transplant recipients. Measured with immunoSEQ multiplex PCR; TCRdb has only the in-frame clones, and not every one. The sample yields about 77,000 clones, 95% to 98% seen once. Sample: CD4+ T cells from blood, taken before the transplant. The source of these receptors is a human donor who received a combined kidney and bone marrow transplant.

This chain connects TRBV4-3 to TRBJ2-7; a possible D gene is TRBD2 (6 bases). The V and J ends lost 0 bases and 0 bases respectively, with 12 bases between them. This CDR3 comprises 16 residues. The germline gives CDR1 LGHNA, CDR2 YSLEER. CDR3 bases: TGCGCCAGCAGCCAAGACCCGGGGGAAAGCTCCTACGAGCAGTACTTC. Its translation: CASSQDPGESSYEQYF.

The J gene is TRBJ2-1, the V gene TRBV29-1; 7 nucleotides agree with TRBD2. Germline-derived CDR1 and CDR2 are SQVTM and ANQGSEA. CDR3 length: 12 amino acids. V lost 1 base and J lost 9; bases outside the gene matches: 3. The chain's CDR3 is CSVEGPSGEQFF. Written as DNA, the CDR3 is TGCAGCGTTGAAGGCCCTAGCGGTGAGCAGTTCTTC.

V gene TRBV7-2 combines with J gene TRBJ2-2; unclear D gene. The length of the CDR3 is 13 residues. Trimming cost V 2 bases and J 4 bases, with 5 bases left between them. Germline V gene lookup returns CDR1 SGHTA and CDR2 FQGNSA. Written as DNA, the CDR3 is TGTGCCAGCAGCTTATACAGCACCGGGGAGCTGTTTTTT. Protein: CASSLYSTGELFF. The full variable domain, its missing parts supplied by reference TRBV7-2 and TRBJ2-2, is GAGVSQSPSNKVTEKGKDVELRCDPISGHTALYWYRQSLGQGLEFLIYFQGNSAPDKSGLPSDRFSAERTGGSVSTLTIQRTQQEDSAVYLCASSLYSTGELFFGEGSRLTVL.